These T cell receptor beta chains were read from a single sample in a study of blood T cell repertoires in COVID-19. Repertoires were generated with immunoSEQ multiplex PCR, while TCRdb's copy carries only in-frame clones and drops some. The table lists about 210,000 clones, around 80% of them singletons. The sequencing input was peripheral blood. These receptors all stem from a woman aged 40 to 55 with acute or convalescent COVID-19. Each CDR3 is given with its conserved first and last residue. A D gene is named only where the DNA matches it firmly. Not all rows give a size; the values are once, few, many and, for expanded clones, a class.

size	D	J	V	CDR3	DNA
once	TRBD1	TRBJ2-7	TRBV6-5	CASRPQGAYEQYF	TGTGCCAGCAGGCCACAGGGGGCTTACGAGCAGTACTTC
-	TRBD1	TRBJ1-2	TRBV7-8	CASSLAARDRAYYGYTF	TGTGCCAGCAGCTTAGCGGCCCGGGACAGGGCTTACTATGGCTACACCTTC
-	-	TRBJ1-6	TRBV5-4	CASSLYSVINSPLHF	TGTGCCAGCAGCTTGTATTCAGTCATCAATTCACCCCTCCACTTT
-	-	TRBJ2-1	TRBV7-2	CASSLVGNPNEQFF	TGTGCCAGCAGCTTAGTTGGCAACCCCAATGAGCAGTTCTTC
once	TRBD2	TRBJ2-3	TRBV7-9	CASSLGSGSSADTQYF	TGTGCCAGCAGCTTAGGTAGCGGGAGTTCCGCAGATACGCAGTATTTT
-	TRBD1	TRBJ1-1	TRBV27	CASSGTGGMNTEAFF	TGTGCCAGCTCCGGGACAGGGGGGATGAACACTGAAGCTTTCTTT
few	-	TRBJ1-2	TRBV6-2/TRBV6-3	CASSYSKRDTFYGYTF	TGTGCCAGCAGTTACTCGAAACGGGACACCTTTTATGGCTACACCTTC
once	TRBD2	TRBJ2-1	TRBV6-2/TRBV6-3	CASSYSRGLAGVGNEQFF	TGTGCCAGCAGTTACTCGCGGGGACTAGCGGGAGTGGGAAATGAGCAGTTCTTC
-	-	TRBJ1-5	TRBV10-3	CAISAVGQRGNQPQHF	TGTGCCATCAGTGCGGTTGGACAGAGGGGCAATCAGCCCCAGCATTTT
-	-	TRBJ2-7	TRBV6-5	CASSYTDQTEQYF	TGTGCCAGCAGTTACACAGACCAAACCGAGCAGTACTTC
-	-	TRBJ2-3	TRBV5-5	CASSLDRGGLYF	TGTGCCAGCAGCCTCGACCGGGGTGGACTGTATTTT
-	-	TRBJ2-1	TRBV2	CASSEMVGREQFF	TGTGCCAGCAGTGAAATGGTTGGCAGGGAGCAGTTCTTC
few	-	TRBJ1-6	TRBV2	CASSGTPTDNSPLHF	TGTGCCAGCAGTGGGACTCCCACCGATAATTCACCCCTCCACTTT
-	-	TRBJ2-1	TRBV29-1	CSVELVYNEQFF	TGCAGCGTTGAACTAGTGTACAATGAGCAGTTCTTC
once	-	TRBJ1-5	TRBV7-2	CASSLVEGQPQHF	TGTGCCAGCAGCTTAGTGGAGGGTCAGCCCCAGCATTTT
-	TRBD2	TRBJ2-1	TRBV6-1	CASSGLAAPSYNEQFF	TGTGCCAGCAGTGGCCTAGCGGCTCCATCCTACAATGAGCAGTTCTTC
-	-	TRBJ2-5	TRBV3-1/TRBV3-2	CASSVVQREETQYF	TGTGCCAGCAGTGTGGTCCAACGAGAAGAGACCCAGTACTTC
-	-	TRBJ1-1	TRBV19	CASSIKGVNTEAFF	TGTGCCAGTAGTATAAAGGGGGTGAACACTGAAGCTTTCTTT
few	-	TRBJ2-1	TRBV4-1	CASSQYDTYNEQFF	TGCGCCAGCAGCCAGTACGACACATACAATGAGCAGTTCTTC
once	-	TRBJ2-7	TRBV6-5	CASCQGYSYEQYF	TGTGCCAGCTGCCAGGGTTATAGCTACGAGCAGTACTTC
-	TRBD2	TRBJ2-1	TRBV4-3	CASSQDAGLAGNTNEQFF	TGCGCCAGCAGCCAAGATGCCGGACTAGCGGGCAATACCAATGAGCAGTTCTTC
few	TRBD1	TRBJ1-2	TRBV18	CASSSLLTLPGQGGGYTF	TGTGCCAGCTCATCTCTACTTACCCTTCCGGGACAGGGAGGCGGCTACACCTTC
-	-	TRBJ2-7	TRBV6-1	CASSEGGPYEQYF	TGTGCCAGCAGTGAAGGGGGGCCCTACGAGCAGTACTTC
-	-	TRBJ2-3	TRBV4-3	CASSQGQGGWTDTQYF	TGCGCCAGCAGCCAGGGGCAGGGGGGCTGGACAGATACGCAGTATTTT
-	-	TRBJ1-2	TRBV19	CASSRGDYGYTF	TGTGCCAGTAGTCGGGGGGACTATGGCTACACCTTC
-	-	TRBJ1-2	TRBV27	CASRAAGGYTF	TGTGCCAGCAGAGCCGCGGGTGGCTACACCTTC
-	TRBD1	TRBJ2-7	TRBV10-3	CAISALTGGNHEQYF	TGTGCCATCAGTGCTCTGACAGGGGGCAACCACGAGCAGTACTTC
-	-	TRBJ1-1	TRBV3-1/TRBV3-2	CASSLFLRAEQAEAFF	TGTGCCAGCAGCCTCTTCTTAAGGGCCGAACAGGCGGAAGCTTTCTTT
once	-	TRBJ2-3	TRBV30	CAWSVLGGVDTQYF	TGTGCCTGGAGTGTCCTCGGGGGAGTGGATACGCAGTATTTT
-	-	TRBJ2-7	TRBV18	CASSTQGGYEQYF	TGTGCCAGCTCAACCCAGGGGGGATACGAGCAGTACTTC
-	-	TRBJ2-1	TRBV19	CASSMGSSVDEQFF	TGTGCCAGTAGTATGGGTTCTAGCGTGGATGAGCAGTTCTTC
-	-	TRBJ2-1	TRBV18	CASSLSQGPTYNEQFF	TGTGCCAGCTCACTTTCACAGGGCCCCACCTACAATGAGCAGTTCTTC
-	-	TRBJ2-7	TRBV4-3	CASSQAMARGSHEQYF	TGCGCCAGCAGCCAAGCGATGGCTAGAGGGTCGCACGAGCAGTACTTC
few	TRBD1	TRBJ1-1	TRBV20-1	CSASGPRRGRTTEAFF	TGCAGTGCTAGTGGTCCGAGGAGGGGGCGCACCACTGAAGCTTTCTTT
-	TRBD2	TRBJ2-7	TRBV5-3	CARSLDKASGGVEQYF	TGTGCCAGAAGCTTGGACAAGGCTAGCGGGGGGGTCGAGCAGTACTTC
few	-	TRBJ2-1	TRBV7-2	CASSIPMLLEQFF	TGTGCCAGCAGCATCCCAATGTTACTTGAGCAGTTCTTC
-	-	TRBJ2-7	TRBV7-9	CASSWDLYEQYF	TGTGCCAGCAGCTGGGACTTGTACGAGCAGTACTTC
-	TRBD1	TRBJ1-4	TRBV11-3	CASLSTGTGGKIWEKLFF	TGTGCCAGCTTAAGCACGGGGACAGGGGGCAAGATTTGGGAAAAACTGTTTTTT
once	-	TRBJ1-3	TRBV6-2/TRBV6-3	CASSYSGTGNTIYF	TGTGCCAGCAGTTACTCCGGGACTGGAAACACCATATATTTT
once	TRBD1	TRBJ2-1	TRBV24-1	CATSDRTGMNEQFF	TGTGCCACCAGTGATAGGACAGGGATGAATGAGCAGTTCTTC
-	-	TRBJ1-3	TRBV29-1	CSVAPQGDGNTIYF	TGCAGCGTCGCCCCCCAGGGCGATGGAAACACCATATATTTT
-	TRBD1	TRBJ2-1	TRBV3-1/TRBV3-2	CASSQRGPLLPNEQFF	TGTGCCAGCAGCCAAAGGGGGCCTCTTCTCCCCAATGAGCAGTTCTTC
-	-	TRBJ2-3	TRBV19	CASSIYPGLVFDTDTQYF	TGTGCCAGTAGTATATACCCCGGACTCGTATTTGACACAGATACGCAGTATTTT
-	TRBD1	TRBJ1-2	TRBV5-1	CASSYGTGALWDGYTF	TGCGCCAGCAGCTATGGGACAGGGGCTTTGTGGGATGGCTACACCTTC
-	TRBD2	TRBJ2-1	TRBV30	CAWGTSGPPWSNEQFF	TGTGCCTGGGGGACTAGCGGGCCCCCCTGGTCAAATGAGCAGTTCTTC
-	TRBD1	TRBJ1-1	TRBV2	CASGQATEAFF	TGTGCCAGCGGACAGGCCACTGAAGCTTTCTTT
few	TRBD2	TRBJ2-3	TRBV11-2	CASSLVGTSADTQYF	TGTGCCAGCAGCTTAGTTGGGACTAGTGCAGATACGCAGTATTTT
-	TRBD1	TRBJ2-5	TRBV4-1	CASSQQQGLGETQYF	TGCGCCAGCAGCCAACAACAGGGGCTGGGAGAGACCCAGTACTTC